The next 14 T cell receptor beta chains were all read from a single sample in a study of molecular identifiers for immune sequencing clone quantification. TCRdb re-called the PCR reads through MiXCR, storing one row per CDR3 protein. The repertoire holds about 500,000 distinct CDR3 sequences, about a fifth seen once, with more than 0.8% in the top ten. The sequencing input was naive CD8+ T cells from blood, with Jurkat cell RNA spiked in. Subset specified: FACS-sorted CD8+CD4-CCR7+CD45RA+ naive T cells. Source of these receptors: a human donor in good health. Some libraries in this study had Jurkat cell RNA spiked in.

Concerning this clonotype: A read error may be the cause here, since a much bigger clone is one base away. The CDR3 loop reads CASNPEPGSLGELFF. As DNA, the CDR3 is TGTGCCAGTAACCCCGAACCAGGAAGTCTCGGGGAGCTGTTTTTT. The chain carries TRBV9 and TRBJ2-2; no reliable D call. The CDR3 runs 15 residues. Trimming removed 8 bases at V and 7 bases at J, with 21 bases between. Germline loops: CDR1 SGDLS, CDR2 YYNGEE.

In nucleotides, the CDR3 is TGTGCCAGCAGCTTAGGGACTCCGAGAGGCCGGGAGCTGTTTTTT. Protein sequence: CASSLGTPRGRELFF. The V call is TRBV7-6, the J call TRBJ2-2; a weak D match, TRBD2 (5 bases). The germline V gene has CDR1 SGHVS and CDR2 FNYEAQ. This CDR3 has 15 amino acids. Trimming shortened V by 1 base and J by 9 bases, and 15 bases separated the two germline ends.

This clonotype was recorded a few times. This sequence may be a read error, since a much larger clone differs from it by one base. The chain is built from TRBV7-9 and TRBJ2-7; tentatively, D is TRBD2 (5 bases). The length of the CDR3 is 12 residues. V was clipped by 6 bases and J by 6 bases, with 12 bases between them. Germline V CDR1 and CDR2: SEHNR, FQNEAQ (reference sequence). CDR3: CASRSARGEQYF. The CDR3, as DNA: TGTGCCAGCAGATCCGCCCGGGGCGAGCAGTACTTC.

Note on this clonotype: A much larger clone differs by one base, so this may be a read error. The chain uses TRBV7-9 and TRBJ1-1, with D unresolved. This CDR3 spans 15 amino acids. Germline V lookup: CDR1 SEHNR, CDR2 FQNEAQ (reference sequence). CDR3 sequence: CASSLVLGRDTGAFF. CDR3 nucleotide sequence: TGTGCCAGCAGCTTAGTTCTGGGCAGAGACACTGGAGCTTTCTTT.

This clonotype was observed at least ten times. This chain joins TRBV20-1 and TRBJ2-7; 9 nucleotides agree with TRBD2. The CDR3 is made up of 14 amino acids. Losses at the gene ends were 5 bases for V and 3 bases for J; bases not matched to a gene: 8. Germline loops: CDR1 DFQATT, CDR2 SNEGSKA (reference sequence). CDR3: CSAEREDRLYEQYF. The CDR3 DNA follows: TGCAGTGCTGAGCGGGAGGACCGCCTCTACGAGCAGTACTTC.

The J gene is TRBJ2-4, the V gene TRBV3-1; no clear D. There are 18 residues in the CDR3. V was pared by 4 bases and J by 0 bases, with 19 bases between. Germline-derived CDR1 and CDR2 are LGHDT and YNNKEL (reference sequence). CDR3 protein: CASSRGANPTIAKNIQYF. CDR3 DNA: TGTGCCAGCAGCCGAGGAGCTAATCCAACAATAGCCAAAAACATTCAGTACTTC.

The chain couples TRBV20-1 to TRBJ2-7, with D possibly matching TRBD2 (5 bases). The germline V gene encodes CDR1 DFQATT and CDR2 SNEGSKA (reference sequence). The CDR3 spans 15 residues. V was trimmed by 4 bases and J by 4 bases, leaving 20 bases between them. The CDR3 bases are TGCAGTGCTAACCCCCCCGGGAACCCCCTTTACGAGCAGTACTTC. Protein: CSANPPGNPLYEQYF.

The chain carries TRBV4-3 and TRBJ2-7; TRBD1 is a possible D gene (5 bases). V was pared by 1 base and J by 4 bases, with 17 bases between. The germline CDR1 and CDR2 sequences are LGHNA and YSLEER. The CDR3 runs to 16 residues. The CDR3 coding sequence is TGCGCCAGCAGCCAAGGCGGAAGGGGTCAGGTTTACGAGCAGTACTTC. Protein product: CASSQGGRGQVYEQYF.

The V call is TRBV21-1, the J call TRBJ2-7; the table gives TRBD1 as D, unverified against the DNA. TRBV21-1 has pseudogene status. The CDR3 totals 15 residues. CDR3 DNA: TGTGCCAGCAGCGCCAGACAGGGCGACGTCTACGAGCAGTACTTC. Translated: CASSARQGDVYEQYF.

The chain couples TRBV6-1 to TRBJ2-2, with D hard to call. The V and J ends lost 4 bases and 7 bases respectively, with 4 bases between them. In germline, CDR1 is MNHNS, CDR2 SASEGT. This CDR3 comprises 11 residues. The DNA for the CDR3 is TGTGCCAGCAGTGCGGTCGGGGAGCTGTTTTTT. This translates into CASSAVGELFF.

In this sample, this clonotype turned up many times. The J gene is TRBJ2-7, the V gene TRBV28, with D possibly being TRBD2 (5 bases). Trimming cost V 3 bases and J 6 bases, with 18 bases left between them. The germline CDR1 and CDR2 sequences are MDHEN and SYDVKM. This CDR3 contains 15 residues. The CDR3 DNA reads TGTGCCAGCAGTTTCCGCGGGCCTCGTTTCGGCGAGCAGTACTTC. As protein: CASSFRGPRFGEQYF.

Regarding this clonotype: Relative to the germline gene, one junction end is altered; a read error may explain this. This chain joins TRBV27 and TRBJ2-7; D ambiguous. The CDR3 has 16 amino acids. The V gene's germline CDR1 is MNHEY and CDR2 SMNVEV (reference sequence). CDR3 sequence: CASSLRGGGSTYGQYF. The CDR3 DNA sequence: TGTGCCAGCAGTTTACGCGGCGGCGGTAGTACCTACGGGCAGTACTTC.

This clonotype was recorded many times. The chain combines TRBV5-1 with TRBJ2-5, with 9 bases that match TRBD1. Germline values: CDR1 SGHRS, CDR2 YFSETQ. This CDR3 has 16 residues. V shed 2 bases and J 5 bases; nucleotides not matched to a gene: 10. The CDR3 DNA is TGCGCCAGCAGCTTAAACCGGGACAGGGTAGCGGAGACCCAGTACTTC. Amino acids: CASSLNRDRVAETQYF. The full variable domain, its missing parts supplied by reference TRBV5-1 and TRBJ2-5, is KAGVTQTPRYLIKTRGQQVTLSCSPISGHRSVSWYQQTPGQGLQFLFEYFSETQRNKGNFPGRFSGRQFSNSRSEMNVSTLELGDSALYLCASSLNRDRVAETQYFGPGTRLLVL.

This chain links TRBV27 with TRBJ2-5, with TRBD1 matching 7 bases. Germline CDR1 and CDR2: MNHEY and SMNVEV (reference sequence). The V gene end was trimmed by 2 bases and the J gene end by 5 bases; junction bases not matched to a gene: 8. The CDR3 sequence is 15 residues long. The CDR3 DNA sequence: TGTGCCAGCAGTTTAGAGGCAGGGGGTTCGGAGACCCAGTACTTC. It translates to CASSLEAGGSETQYF.